The 21 T cell receptor beta chains below were found in one sample sequenced in a study of T cell repertoires in cytomegalovirus infection. For these TCRs, the target antigens are not known. A single record per CDR3 protein comes from TCRdb applying MiXCR to the reads. Of about 58,000 distinct CDR3 sequences listed, around 20% are singletons. Sequencing used CD8+ T cells from cultured PBMCs, obtained from culture after CMV antigen stimulation. Receptor source: a human donor in good health (CMV status not recorded). Some clones in this sample may be carry-over from other donors' samples.

V is TRBV6-2 or TRBV6-3 and J is TRBJ2-1; D remains ambiguous. Trimming took off 2 bases at V and 8 bases at J, with 10 bases between the two ends. The germline gives CDR1 MNHEY, CDR2 SVGEGT. The CDR3 covers 13 residues. CDR3 residues: CASSYGVLYEQFF. The DNA of the CDR3 is TGTGCCAGCAGTTACGGGGTCTTGTATGAGCAGTTCTTC.

This clonotype turned up a few times. The chain combines TRBV7-9 with TRBJ1-2; 9 bases are shared with TRBD1. The V segment lost 0 bases and the J segment 4 bases; nucleotides outside the gene matches: 3. The CDR3 runs 15 residues. Germline V CDR1 and CDR2: SEHNR, FQNEAQ (reference sequence). CDR3 DNA sequence: TGTGCCAGCAGCTTAGCGGAGGACAGGGGCTATGGCTACACCTTC. Translation: CASSLAEDRGYGYTF.

The table lists this clonotype with a few counts. The chain couples TRBV5-4 to TRBJ1-1, with D uncertain. The CDR3 covers 14 residues. Trimming pared 0 bases from V and 1 base from J, leaving 7 bases between. The germline CDR1 and CDR2 sequences are SGHNT and YYREEE (reference sequence). CDR3 sequence (DNA): TGTGCCAGCAGCTTGGAACGTACGAACACTGAAGCTTTCTTT. Its translation: CASSLERTNTEAFF. The full variable domain, with the rest looked up from reference TRBV5-4 and TRBJ1-1, is ETGVTQSPTHLIKTRGQQVTLRCSSQSGHNTVSWYQQALGQGPQFIFQYYREEENGRGNFPPRFSGLQFPNYSSELNVNALELDDSALYLCASSLERTNTEAFFGQGTRLTVV.

The J gene is TRBJ2-1, the V gene TRBV10-3; D is possibly TRBD2 (13 bases). V shed 6 bases and J shed 15 bases, with 36 bases lying between them. The CDR3 runs to 18 residues. CDR1 ENHRY and CDR2 SYGVKD come from the germline V gene. The CDR3 DNA sequence: TGTGCCATCAGGATGGGACAGGGGGCCCCCGAGACTAGCGGGAGGCCGTTCTTC. Translation: CAIRMGQGAPETSGRPFF.

This chain uses TRBV7-2 with TRBJ2-3; D uncertain. CDR1 and CDR2 (germline): SGHTA, FQGNSA. Trimming removed 0 bases from V and 5 bases from J, with 18 bases in between. This CDR3 region has 17 residues. CDR3 in amino acids: CASSLALRVTTLDTQYF. The CDR3 DNA reads as TGTGCCAGCAGCTTAGCGCTAAGGGTAACTACCTTAGATACGCAGTATTTT.

This chain connects TRBV7-9 to TRBJ1-1, with D hard to call. CDR1 and CDR2 (germline): SEHNR, FQNEAQ (reference sequence). The CDR3 runs 16 residues. The V gene lost 4 bases and the J gene lost 1 base, with 16 bases spanning the gap. The DNA of the CDR3 is TGTGCCAGCAGCTACCACATTGTGTCAGGGAACACTGAAGCTTTCTTT. It translates to CASSYHIVSGNTEAFF.

This clonotype was counted at least ten times. This chain joins TRBV4-3 and TRBJ1-1, with D possibly TRBD1 on 6 matching bases. Germline V lookup: CDR1 LGHNA, CDR2 YSLEER. Trimming removed 0 bases at V and 2 bases at J, with 13 bases between. The CDR3 covers 16 residues. The CDR3 DNA is TGCGCCAGCAGCCAAGATTCGGGCAGGGGAAACACTGAAGCTTTCTTT. Its protein product is CASSQDSGRGNTEAFF.

This clonotype was found many times. The V gene is TRBV7-2, the J gene TRBJ2-2; the match to TRBD1 covers 10 bases. Trimming took 3 bases from V and 5 from J; bases not matched to a gene: 3. The CDR3 extends over 15 amino acids. CDR1 SGHTA and CDR2 FQGNSA come from the germline V gene. The CDR3 is CASSFWTGGTGELFF. The CDR3 region has the DNA TGTGCCAGCAGCTTTTGGACAGGGGGTACCGGGGAGCTGTTTTTT.

The J gene is TRBJ1-2, the V gene TRBV7-8, with D possibly matching TRBD1 (5 bases). V was pared by 4 bases and J by 5 bases, with 20 bases between. Germline V gene lookup returns CDR1 SGHVS and CDR2 FQNEAQ. CDR3 length: 16 amino acids. CDR3 DNA: TGTGCCAGCAGCTCCTCCGGGACCGACGAGCCTTATGGCTACACCTTC. Amino acids: CASSSSGTDEPYGYTF.

This clonotype was observed a few times. The rearrangement joins TRBV27 to TRBJ2-3; D possibly corresponds to TRBD1 (5 bases). V was shortened by 5 bases and J by 7 bases, with 13 bases between the two germline ends. Per germline, CDR1 MNHEY and CDR2 SMNVEV (reference sequence). This CDR3 region has 13 residues. The CDR3, as DNA: TGTGCCAGCAGTCCAGGGCGTATTTATACGCAGTATTTT. This sequence encodes CASSPGRIYTQYF.

This clonotype has more than one count but fewer than ten. The chain combines TRBV15 with TRBJ2-6; D is uncertain. This CDR3 is built from 13 residues. The V gene's germline CDR1 is LNHNV and CDR2 YYDKDF (reference sequence). V was clipped by 8 bases and J by 4 bases, with 9 bases between them. The CDR3, as DNA: TGTGCCACCGGTAATGCCGGGGCCAACGTCCTGACTTTC. Translation: CATGNAGANVLTF.

The chain carries TRBV7-2 and TRBJ1-4, with a possible D match to TRBD1 (6 bases). Germline-derived CDR1 and CDR2 are SGHTA and FQGNSA. The CDR3 runs to 17 residues. The V end lost 1 base, the J end lost 12 bases, and 24 bases lay between the germline ends. This CDR3 reads CASSLDHWTVGLKELFF. The CDR3 DNA reads as TGTGCCAGCAGCTTAGATCATTGGACAGTGGGCTTGAAGGAACTGTTTTTT.

CDR3 in amino acids: CASSPRQGVAEQFF. In nucleotides, the CDR3 is TGTGCCAGCAGCCCTCGACAGGGTGTAGCTGAGCAGTTCTTC. The chain employs TRBV11-3 and TRBJ2-1; 7 nucleotides agree with TRBD1. The length of the CDR3 is 14 residues. CDR1 and CDR2 (germline): SGHNT, YENEEA. V lost 5 bases to trimming and J lost 9 bases; unmatched junction nucleotides: 10.

This clonotype was observed a handful of times. CDR3 DNA sequence: TGTGCCAGCAGTGAAAGTGGGTCCAAAAACATTCAGTACTTC. This gives the protein CASSESGSKNIQYF. The chain carries TRBV25-1 and TRBJ2-4; D unclear. The CDR3 loop spans 14 amino acids. V shed 2 bases and J shed 2 bases, with 7 bases lying between them. Germline CDR1 is MGHDK and CDR2 is SYGVNS.

This clonotype was found a few times. The chain has TRBV7-9 and TRBJ1-1; 7 bases are a match to TRBD1. Looked up from germline, CDR1 is SEHNR and CDR2 is FQNEAQ (reference sequence). Trimming at V came to 5 bases and at J to 7 bases, leaving 10 bases not matched to a gene. The CDR3 is made up of 14 amino acids. CDR3 coding DNA: TGTGCCAGCAGCCAAACCTCAGGGGGGATTGAAGCTTTCTTT. It codes for CASSQTSGGIEAFF.

This clonotype was seen repeatedly, ten times or more. The chain is built from TRBV7-9 and TRBJ1-6; 7 nucleotides agree with TRBD1. Germline V gene sequence: CDR1 SEHNR, CDR2 FQNEAQ (reference sequence). V shed 7 bases and J 9 bases; nucleotides not matched to a gene: 9. There are 14 residues in the CDR3. CDR3 bases: TGTGCCAGCACCGGGGAGGGGGCGAGTTCACCCCTCCACTTT. Its protein is CASTGEGASSPLHF. The complete variable domain, with remaining parts taken from reference TRBV7-9 and TRBJ1-6, reads DTGVSQNPRHKITKRGQNVTFRCDPISEHNRLYWYRQTLGQGPEFLTYFQNEAQLEKSRLLSDRFSAERPKGSFSTLEIQRTEQGDSAMYLCASTGEGASSPLHFGNGTRLTVT.

V usage is TRBV19 and J usage is TRBJ1-1; D uncertain. V shed 0 bases and J shed 1 base, with 6 bases lying between them. The germline CDR1 and CDR2 sequences are LNHDA and SQIVND (reference sequence). The CDR3 runs to 14 residues. The CDR3 loop reads CASSIETRNTEAFF. The CDR3 region has the DNA TGTGCCAGTAGTATAGAGACGAGGAACACTGAAGCTTTCTTT.

This clonotype was seen repeatedly, ten times or more. The rearrangement links TRBV6-6 to TRBJ2-7, with 11 positions matching TRBD2. The CDR3 length is 17 residues. The V and J ends lost 2 bases and 2 bases, in that order; junction bases with no gene match: 8. From germline, CDR1 is MNHNY and CDR2 SVGAGI (reference sequence). CDR3 coding DNA: TGTGCCAGCAGTTACCCGGGAGGTAGCGGGGGGGCCTACGAGCAGTACTTC. This codes for CASSYPGGSGGAYEQYF.

V and J are TRBV6-2 or TRBV6-3 and TRBJ2-7; 11 nucleotides match TRBD2. V lost 6 bases to trimming and J lost 0 bases; unmatched junction nucleotides: 10. This CDR3 comprises 17 residues. Looked up from germline, CDR1 is MNHEY and CDR2 is SVGEGT. The CDR3 DNA sequence: TGTGCCAGCAGGGAACTGGGACTAGCGGACCACTCCTACGAGCAGTACTTC. It codes for CASRELGLADHSYEQYF.

The V gene is TRBV12-3 or TRBV12-4, the J gene TRBJ2-1; D is unclear. CDR3 length: 17 residues. V was cut by 6 bases and J by 0 bases, with 18 bases left in between. For the CDR3, the DNA is TGTGCCAGCAGCTCGCCAGACGGCGGAAGCTCCTACAATGAGCAGTTCTTC. This translates into CASSSPDGGSSYNEQFF.

Only a few counts were recorded for this clonotype. The genes are TRBV25-1 and TRBJ2-1, with 11 bases aligning to TRBD1. The germline gives CDR1 MGHDK, CDR2 SYGVNS. The CDR3 covers 15 residues. Losses at the gene ends were 10 bases for V and 7 bases for J; bases not matched to a gene: 12. As DNA, the CDR3 is TGTGCCACCAAAAACCGGGACAGGGGGTCGAATGAGCAGTTCTTC. Protein: CATKNRDRGSNEQFF. Combining the CDR3 with reference TRBV25-1 and TRBJ2-1 gives the whole variable domain EADIYQTPRYLVIGTGKKITLECSQTMGHDKMYWYQQDPGMELHLIHYSYGVNSTEKGDLSSESTVSRIRTEHFPLTLESARPSHTSQYLCATKNRDRGSNEQFFGPGTRLTVL.